The present T cell receptor beta chain was sequenced within a study of CD8+ T cells in alopecia areata. Study findings and constraints: With patients, TCR sharing proved less clear than in mice, a difference possibly related to HLA. Relative to normal scalp, lesional scalp, especially alopecia totalis/universalis, showed higher clonality. Scalp specimens additionally yield sequences from normal skin's resident alphabeta T cells.

cDNA prepared by RNA extraction and subsequent reverse transcription served as the template for sequencing. This table comes from immunoSEQ multiplex PCR, and its TCRdb copy is limited to in-frame clones, with some not included. The sample has 150,000 to 200,000 clones, around 57% seen once; the top ten hold 4% to 5.5%. The CDR3 runs to 19 residues. Trimming removed 4 bases from V and 3 bases from J, with 27 bases in between. The germline CDR1 and CDR2 sequences are MNHNS and SASEGT. This clone was observed a handful of times. The antigen remains undetermined. The sequencing input was CD4+ T cells sorted from blood. This sequence was found in a human donor in good health. The V gene is TRBV6-1, the J gene TRBJ2-5; tentative D call: TRBD2 (6 bases). CDR3 in DNA: TGTGCCAGCAGTGGAAGGGAACGATGGGGAGGTTTCCAAGAAGAGACCCAGTACTTC. Translation gives CASSGRERWGGFQEETQYF.